Detailed here is one TCR beta chain. Its antigen remains unidentified. CDR3 length equals 15 residues. The V and J ends lost 7 bases and 0 bases respectively, with 18 bases between them. Looked up from germline, CDR1 is SQVTM and CDR2 is ANQGSEA. This sample was taken from a study of beta chain features in type 1 diabetes. Study as a whole: Age, gender, cell numbers and subset yield matched between patients and controls.

cDNA synthesis used the whole RNA isolate, giving expressed TCRB sequences. Generated by immunoSEQ multiplex PCR, the TCRdb table keeps only in-frame clones and is missing some. This sample has 390,000 or so clones, with more than 11% found just once. Study-wide findings and caveats: Any role of HLA type in TCRB rearrangement remained unresolved here. An over-representation of cells with high TCR expression could result from cDNA sequencing.

Sequencing was done on a sample of naive CD4+ T cells from blood. This receptor was identified in a young man in good health. The chain carries TRBV29-1 and TRBJ1-1, with D perhaps TRBD1 (5 bases). CDR3 sequence reads: CSAVVIGGVNTEAFF. CDR3 DNA sequence: TGCAGCGCCGTTGTCATTGGGGGGGTGAACACTGAAGCTTTCTTT.